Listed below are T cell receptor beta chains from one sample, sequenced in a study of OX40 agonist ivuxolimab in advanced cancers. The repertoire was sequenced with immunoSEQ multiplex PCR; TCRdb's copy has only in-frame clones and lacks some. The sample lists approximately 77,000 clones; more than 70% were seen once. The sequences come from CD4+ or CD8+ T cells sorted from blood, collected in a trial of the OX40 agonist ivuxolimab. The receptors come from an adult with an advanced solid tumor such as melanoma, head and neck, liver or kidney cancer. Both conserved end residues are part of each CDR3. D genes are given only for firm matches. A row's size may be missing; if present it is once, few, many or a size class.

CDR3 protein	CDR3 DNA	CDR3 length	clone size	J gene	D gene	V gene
CASSILGQGSQYF	TGTGCCAGCTCCATATTGGGACAGGGGTCCCAGTACTTC	13	-	TRBJ2-5	TRBD1	TRBV18
CASTNTREKDTQYF	TGTGCCAGCACCAACACTAGGGAGAAGGATACGCAGTATTTT	14	-	TRBJ2-3	-	TRBV27
CASGLRSGANVLTF	TGTGCCAGCGGGTTGAGGTCTGGGGCCAACGTCCTGACTTTC	14	-	TRBJ2-6	-	TRBV27
CASSLAGTEAFF	TGCGCCAGCAGCCTTGCCGGGACTGAAGCTTTCTTT	12	-	TRBJ1-1	-	TRBV4-1
CASKRQALDNEQFF	TGTGCCAGTAAACGACAGGCTCTGGACAATGAGCAGTTCTTC	14	-	TRBJ2-1	-	TRBV19
CATSRETQETQYF	TGTGCCACCTCAAGGGAGACCCAAGAGACCCAGTACTTC	13	-	TRBJ2-5	-	TRBV19
CASSLGLSTNTIYF	TGTGCCAGCAGCTTAGGGTTAAGTACCAACACCATATATTTT	14	-	TRBJ1-3	-	TRBV7-9
CASSQQGYTEAFF	TGTGCCAGCAGTCAACAGGGGTACACTGAAGCTTTCTTT	13	-	TRBJ1-1	TRBD1	TRBV6-5
CASKVGPTSGNTIYF	TGCGCCAGCAAGGTCGGCCCCACCTCTGGAAACACCATATATTTT	15	once	TRBJ1-3	-	TRBV5-1
CASSLFPYYEQYF	TGTGCCAGCAGTCTTTTCCCCTACTACGAGCAGTACTTC	13	-	TRBJ2-7	-	TRBV6-5
CAWMGLAGESGTQYF	TGTGCCTGGATGGGACTAGCGGGAGAATCGGGGACCCAGTACTTC	15	-	TRBJ2-5	TRBD2	TRBV30
CASSFRDRGLRVTEAFF	TGTGCCAGCAGCTTCCGGGACAGGGGGCTTCGGGTCACTGAAGCTTTCTTT	17	-	TRBJ1-1	TRBD1	TRBV5-8
CASTFGRNYGYTF	TGCGCCAGCACCTTCGGCAGGAACTATGGCTACACCTTC	13	-	TRBJ1-2	-	TRBV5-1
CAWSHGTGGGFGNQPQHF	TGTGCCTGGAGTCACGGGACAGGGGGAGGGTTTGGCAATCAGCCCCAGCATTTT	18	-	TRBJ1-5	TRBD1	TRBV30
CASSSGLAGPYEQYF	TGCGCCAGCAGCTCGGGACTAGCGGGGCCCTACGAGCAGTACTTC	15	-	TRBJ2-7	TRBD2	TRBV5-1
CASSLLEGGGRTEAFF	TGTGCCAGCAGTTTGCTAGAAGGTGGAGGAAGGACTGAAGCTTTCTTT	16	once	TRBJ1-1	-	TRBV28
CASSLYRLYNEQFF	TGTGCCAGCAGTTTATACAGGCTTTACAATGAGCAGTTCTTC	14	once	TRBJ2-1	-	TRBV28
CASSSIGQGTYEQYF	TGTGCCAGCAGTTCGATCGGACAGGGGACCTACGAGCAGTACTTC	15	-	TRBJ2-7	TRBD1	TRBV28
CASSYMSSGANVLTF	TGTGCCAGCAGTTACATGAGCTCTGGGGCCAACGTCCTGACTTTC	15	-	TRBJ2-6	-	TRBV6-5
CASSLSWLAGGSYNEQFF	TGTGCCAGCAGCTTAAGTTGGCTAGCGGGAGGCTCCTACAATGAGCAGTTCTTC	18	-	TRBJ2-1	TRBD2	TRBV7-3
CASGQTGQFSSYNEQFF	TGTGCCAGCGGACAAACGGGACAGTTCAGCTCCTACAATGAGCAGTTCTTC	17	-	TRBJ2-1	TRBD1	TRBV9
CAWRQSSTDTQYF	TGTGCCTGGAGGCAATCTAGCACAGATACGCAGTATTTT	13	-	TRBJ2-3	-	TRBV30
CASSLYGRGDTGELFF	TGTGCCAGCAGCCTCTACGGGAGGGGAGACACCGGGGAGCTGTTTTTT	16	-	TRBJ2-2	TRBD2	TRBV9
CASSVLWALGETQYF	TGTGCCAGCAGCGTACTGTGGGCCTTGGGGGAGACCCAGTACTTC	15	-	TRBJ2-5	-	TRBV9
CASSDPYMGAEQFF	TGTGCCAGCAGTGACCCATACATGGGGGCCGAGCAGTTCTTC	14	-	TRBJ2-1	-	TRBV6-4